What follows are 19 T cell receptor beta chains derived from one specimen sequenced in a study of blood T cell repertoires in COVID-19. Profiling relied on immunoSEQ multiplex PCR, and the TCRdb table lists in-frame clones only, not all of them. The data show about 330,000 clones, roughly 88% seen once. The sequencing sample was made of PBMCs or T cells enriched from blood (not recorded which). These receptor sequences come from a man aged 25-40 years who had recovered from COVID-19.

The chain recombines TRBV5-6 with TRBJ1-1; 7 bases are shared with TRBD1. Germline CDR1 and CDR2: SGHDT and YYEEEE. The CDR3 loop spans 15 amino acids. The junction had 5 bases not matched to a gene; V was cut back by 3 bases and J by 0 bases. This CDR3 is CASSSGQLLNTEAFF. The CDR3, as DNA: TGTGCCAGCAGCTCGGGACAGCTACTGAACACTGAAGCTTTCTTT.

This chain connects TRBV29-1 to TRBJ2-7; possibly TRBD1 for D (6 bases). The V end was cut by 3 bases, the J end by 4 bases, with 10 bases between. This CDR3 is 12 amino acids long. CDR1 is SQVTM and CDR2 is ANQGSEA in the germline V gene. CDR3 amino acids: CSVETGGYEQYF. CDR3 in DNA: TGCAGCGTTGAGACAGGCGGATACGAGCAGTACTTC.

The rearrangement joins TRBV9 to TRBJ1-1; possible D gene TRBD1, 6 bases. The CDR3 spans 14 residues. Per the germline V gene, CDR1 is SGDLS and CDR2 is YYNGEE. V lost 5 bases and J 0 bases, leaving 11 bases between the germline ends. The CDR3 region has the DNA TGTGCCAGCAGTGCGGGGGCCATGAACACTGAAGCTTTCTTT. Translated: CASSAGAMNTEAFF. Full variable domain (outside the CDR3, taken from reference TRBV9 and TRBJ1-1): DSGVTQTPKHLITATGQRVTLRCSPRSGDLSVYWYQQSLDQGLQFLIQYYNGEERAKGNILERFSAQQFPDLHSELNLSSLELGDSALYFCASSAGAMNTEAFFGQGTRLTVV.

J is TRBJ2-5 and V is TRBV7-3; 8 bases align to TRBD2. J lost 4 bases, V lost 5 bases, and 15 bases had no gene match. This CDR3 is 17 amino acids long. The germline V gene encodes CDR1 SGHTA and CDR2 FQGTGA. CDR3 amino acids: CASSREGGPIDPETQYF. The CDR3 nucleotides are TGTGCCAGCAGCCGGGAGGGGGGCCCCATCGACCCAGAGACCCAGTACTTC. Drawing the rest from reference TRBV7-3 and TRBJ2-5, the complete variable domain is GAGVSQTPSNKVTEKGKYVELRCDPISGHTALYWYRQSLGQGPEFLIYFQGTGAADDSGLPNDRFFAVRPEGSVSTLKIQRTERGDSAVYLCASSREGGPIDPETQYFGPGTRLLVL.

The chain has TRBV5-1 and TRBJ2-5; perhaps TRBD1 as D (6 bases). V lost 4 bases, J lost 5 bases, and 21 bases lay in between. Germline V gives CDR1 SGHRS, CDR2 YFSETQ. This CDR3 is 16 amino acids long. The CDR3, as DNA: TGCGCCAGCAGCAACCTCAAAGACAGGCGGAGGGAGACCCAGTACTTC. As protein: CASSNLKDRRRETQYF.

Here the CDR3 DNA reads TGTGCCAGCAGCCCCAAGGGGGCCGGCTATGGCTACACCTTC. It is translated as CASSPKGAGYGYTF. The genes are TRBV6-5 and TRBJ1-2; TRBD1 agrees at 7 bases. The trim removed 6 bases at V and 4 bases at J, leaving 8 bases unmatched. In germline, CDR1 is MNHEY, CDR2 SVGAGI. The CDR3 extends over 14 amino acids.

This clone was seen a single time. V and J are TRBV19 and TRBJ2-2; 8 nucleotides match TRBD1. The CDR3 is 16 amino acids. Per germline, CDR1 LNHDA and CDR2 SQIVND (reference sequence). The V segment lost 7 bases and the J segment 1 base; nucleotides outside the gene matches: 8. CDR3 coding DNA: TGTGCCAGTACCAGAGAGGGGACAGGGAACACCGGGGAGCTGTTTTTT. Translation: CASTREGTGNTGELFF. Complete variable domain (other parts from reference TRBV19 and TRBJ2-2): DGGITQSPKYLFRKEGQNVTLSCEQNLNHDAMYWYRQDPGQGLRLIYYSQIVNDFQKGDIAEGYSVSREKKESFPLTVTSAQKNPTAFYLCASTREGTGNTGELFFGEGSRLTVL.

The V gene is TRBV11-3, the J gene TRBJ2-7; 8 nucleotides match TRBD1. The V gene end was trimmed by 5 bases and the J gene end by 3 bases; junction bases not matched to a gene: 6. In germline, CDR1 is SGHNT, CDR2 YENEEA. CDR3 length: 14 amino acids. The CDR3 DNA is TGTGCCAGCAGCCTGGGACAGGAGTTCTACGAGCAGTACTTC. This gives the protein CASSLGQEFYEQYF.

V and J are TRBV30 and TRBJ2-5; 8 nucleotides align to TRBD2. CDR1 GTSNPN and CDR2 SVGIG come from the germline V gene (reference sequence). The trim removed 0 bases at V and 4 bases at J, leaving 10 bases unmatched. The CDR3 is 16 amino acids. The CDR3 sequence is CAWSVYRGGFGETQYF. CDR3 coding DNA: TGTGCCTGGAGTGTGTATCGGGGGGGCTTTGGAGAGACCCAGTACTTC.

The chain joins TRBV24-1 to TRBJ1-1, with a weak D call TRBD1 (5 bases). Trimming stripped 2 bases from V and 1 base from J, with 10 bases between. Looked up from germline, CDR1 is KGHDR and CDR2 is SFDVKD. This CDR3 spans 15 amino acids. This CDR3 is CATSDSRGGNTEAFF. The CDR3 DNA reads as TGTGCCACCAGTGATTCCCGGGGGGGGAACACTGAAGCTTTCTTT.

The chain uses TRBV19 and TRBJ2-3, with D maybe TRBD1 (6 bases). The germline gives CDR1 LNHDA, CDR2 SQIVND (reference sequence). This CDR3 region has 15 residues. The V and J ends lost 3 bases and 0 bases respectively, with 10 bases between them. The CDR3 protein is CASSIEGTSTDTQYF. The CDR3 coding sequence is TGTGCCAGTAGTATCGAGGGGACAAGCACAGATACGCAGTATTTT.

This chain links TRBV28 with TRBJ2-3, with 9 positions matching TRBD1. The CDR3 covers 15 residues. The V gene end was trimmed by 4 bases and the J gene end by 3 bases; junction bases not matched to a gene: 5. The germline V gene encodes CDR1 MDHEN and CDR2 SYDVKM. CDR3 sequence (DNA): TGTGCCAGCAGTTCCCGGGACAGGGTTACAGATACGCAGTATTTT. This encodes CASSSRDRVTDTQYF.

The rearrangement links TRBV7-9 to TRBJ2-7, with D tentatively TRBD2 (6 bases). The ends were cut back, 5 bases at V and 2 bases at J, with 13 bases in the middle. CDR3 length: 14 amino acids. Per the germline V gene, CDR1 is SEHNR and CDR2 is FQNEAQ (reference sequence). The CDR3 DNA reads TGTGCCAGCAGCCCCCCCGGGAGACCCTACGAGCAGTACTTC. This encodes CASSPPGRPYEQYF.

The genes are TRBV10-2 and TRBJ1-1, with D unclear. The germline V gene has CDR1 WSHSY and CDR2 SAAADI. The CDR3 runs 11 residues. V dropped 6 bases and J dropped 2 bases, with 4 bases sitting between them. CDR3 nucleotides: TGCGCCAGCAGGGGCAACACTGAAGCTTTCTTT. This gives the protein CASRGNTEAFF.

The chain joins TRBV21-1 to TRBJ2-7; the table calls TRBD2, which could not be checked here. TRBV21-1 is described as a pseudogene. CDR3 length: 18 amino acids. The CDR3 DNA reads as TGTGCCAGCAGCAAAGCGCCCAACTCGGAGGGGGGGCGGGAAGAGCAGTACTTC. Its protein is CASSKAPNSEGGREEQYF.

The table lists this clone with a few counts. V and J are TRBV28 and TRBJ2-7; 10 nucleotides line up with TRBD1. J was trimmed by 0 bases and V by 4 bases; bases with no gene match: 3. This CDR3 spans 15 amino acids. The germline V gene has CDR1 MDHEN and CDR2 SYDVKM. CDR3 bases: TGTGCCAGCAGTTGGGGACAGGGGAGCTCCTACGAGCAGTACTTC. Encoded protein: CASSWGQGSSYEQYF.

This clone was detected a few times. The rearrangement links TRBV21-1 to TRBJ1-4; the table names TRBD1, a call not compared with the DNA. TRBV21-1 is shown as a pseudogene. The CDR3 covers 16 residues. For the CDR3, the DNA is TGTGCCAGCATCGACTCACCGGGACAGGTGAATGAAAAACTGTTTTTT. Protein product: CASIDSPGQVNEKLFF.

The chain carries TRBV11-2 and TRBJ2-1, with D perhaps TRBD1 (5 bases). The CDR3 sequence is 16 residues long. V was shortened by 4 bases and J by 8 bases, with 21 bases between the two germline ends. Looked up from germline, CDR1 is SGHAT and CDR2 is FQNNGV. DNA of the CDR3: TGTGCCAGCAGCTCGCTGTCCGGGTCCAGGGTGGATGAGCAGTTCTTC. Protein sequence: CASSSLSGSRVDEQFF. The variable domain in full, with the rest retrieved from reference TRBV11-2 and TRBJ2-1, is EAGVAQSPRYKIIEKRQSVAFWCNPISGHATLYWYQQILGQGPKLLIQFQNNGVVDDSQLPKDRFSAERLKGVDSTLKIQPAKLEDSAVYLCASSSLSGSRVDEQFFGPGTRLTVL.

This clone appeared once. This chain joins TRBV25-1 and TRBJ1-5; 9 bases align to TRBD1. V was pared by 8 bases and J by 9 bases, with 8 bases of the junction left unmatched. CDR3 length: 13 amino acids. The germline V gene encodes CDR1 MGHDK and CDR2 SYGVNS. CDR3 in amino acids: CASSGQGIGPQHF. In DNA, the CDR3 is TGTGCCAGCTCAGGACAGGGGATCGGGCCCCAGCATTTT.